A selection of T cell receptor beta chains follows, all from one sample in a study of cytomegalovirus exposure and HLA in healthy donors. Profiled with immunoSEQ multiplex PCR; TCRdb holds only in-frame clones, not every one. The repertoire holds fewer than 150,000 clones, with around 85% as singletons. Sequencing was carried out using PBMCs. These receptor sequences come from a woman aged 25 to 45 in good health and CMV-seropositive. Both conserved end residues are part of each CDR3. The D gene is left open where the match is weak. Clone size is shown for a subset of rows, as once, few, many or a class of expanded clone.

clone_size	j_call	v_call	cdr3_length	d_call	cdr3_nt	cdr3_aa
few	TRBJ2-1	TRBV5-1	15	TRBD1	TGCGCCAGCAGCGAGGGACAGGGGACCTACAATGAGCAGTTCTTC	CASSEGQGTYNEQFF
.	TRBJ2-7	TRBV6-1	14	TRBD2	TGTGCCAGCTATCTTGGCGGGAGGGCCCACGAGCAGTACTTC	CASYLGGRAHEQYF
.	TRBJ1-1	TRBV5-1	17	TRBD1	TGCGCCAGCAGTCCTGGACAGGGGGCGCCTAGGAACACTGAAGCTTTCTTT	CASSPGQGAPRNTEAFF
.	TRBJ2-7	TRBV28	12	TRBD2	TGTGCCAGCTCTAGCGGATACTACGAGCAGTACTTC	CASSSGYYEQYF
.	TRBJ1-3	TRBV5-1	13	.	TGCGCCAGCAGCTCCAGGATAGGAAACACCATATATTTT	CASSSRIGNTIYF
.	TRBJ2-7	TRBV19	15	TRBD1	TGTGCCAGTAGTCCCTCGACAGGGGTCCCTTACGAGCAGTACTTC	CASSPSTGVPYEQYF
.	TRBJ1-2	TRBV18	14	.	TGTGCCAGCTCAACCTCGACAGGAGAATATGGCTACACCTTC	CASSTSTGEYGYTF
once	TRBJ1-2	TRBV28	14	TRBD1	TGTGCCAGCAGTCGTGTCAGGGGGCGAGGAGGCTACACCTTC	CASSRVRGRGGYTF
.	TRBJ1-2	TRBV2	13	TRBD1	TGTGCCAGCAGGGCAGACAGGGCCTCAGGCTACACCTTC	CASRADRASGYTF
.	TRBJ1-1	TRBV4-1	15	.	TGCGCCAGCAGCCAGCTGACAGGCGTTAACACTGAAGCTTTCTTT	CASSQLTGVNTEAFF
.	TRBJ1-1	TRBV7-9	13	.	TGTGCCAGCAGCTTAAGAGGGAACACTGAAGCTTTCTTT	CASSLRGNTEAFF
.	TRBJ2-2	TRBV2	13	TRBD1	TGTGCCAGAGGGACAGGGGACACCGGGGAGCTGTTTTTT	CARGTGDTGELFF
.	TRBJ2-3	TRBV30	13	.	TGTGCCTGGAGCGCGGGGAGCACAGATACGCAGTATTTT	CAWSAGSTDTQYF
.	TRBJ1-1	TRBV6-5	12	.	TGTGCCAGCAGTTATAGGACGGGAGTGACTTTCTTT	CASSYRTGVTFF
.	TRBJ2-1	TRBV5-4	16	TRBD2	TGTGCCAGCAGCCCCACTAGCGGCGGCTCCTACAATGAGCAGTTCTTC	CASSPTSGGSYNEQFF
few	TRBJ1-2	TRBV2	11	TRBD1	TGTGCCAGCAGCCTGACAGGGGGCTACACCTTC	CASSLTGGYTF
.	TRBJ2-2	TRBV6-5	13	TRBD1	TGTGCCAGCAGGGGACAGGGAACCGGGGAGCTGTTTTTT	CASRGQGTGELFF
.	TRBJ1-2	TRBV6-4	13	TRBD1	TGTGCCAGCGACCCTCGGGACAGGGGCGGCTACACCTTC	CASDPRDRGGYTF
.	TRBJ1-5	TRBV9	19	TRBD1	TGTGCCAGCAGCGTAGCCCCAGGGACAGGGGGATATAGCAATCAGCCCCAGCATTTT	CASSVAPGTGGYSNQPQHF
.	TRBJ1-2	TRBV6-1	13	.	TGTGCCAGCCAGGAGGGCCTGGGCTATGGCTACACCTTC	CASQEGLGYGYTF
.	TRBJ2-7	TRBV4-2	13	.	TGTGCCAGCAGCCAAGACCGGGGCTACGAGCAGTACTTC	CASSQDRGYEQYF
.	TRBJ2-2	TRBV2	15	.	TGTGCCAGCAGTGCAACTATTTCGAACACCGGGGAGCTGTTTTTT	CASSATISNTGELFF
.	TRBJ1-5	TRBV28	12	.	TGTGCCAGCAGTTTATTGACAGAGCCCCAGCATTTT	CASSLLTEPQHF
.	TRBJ2-2	TRBV19	11	.	TGTGCCACCACCAGTGCCGGGGAGCTGTTTTTT	CATTSAGELFF
.	TRBJ2-2	TRBV7-3	12	.	TGTGCCAGCAGCTTAGGTGGGGCTGAGCTGTTTTTT	CASSLGGAELFF
.	TRBJ2-7	TRBV28	12	.	TGTGCCAGCAGCTATGAGGACTACGAGCAGTACTTC	CASSYEDYEQYF
.	TRBJ1-2	TRBV28	14	.	TGTGCCAGCAGTTCCCCTTTGACAGGAGGTGGCTACACCTTC	CASSSPLTGGGYTF
.	TRBJ1-1	TRBV19	12	.	TGTGCCAGTAGTACGTACAGCACTGAAGCTTTCTTT	CASSTYSTEAFF